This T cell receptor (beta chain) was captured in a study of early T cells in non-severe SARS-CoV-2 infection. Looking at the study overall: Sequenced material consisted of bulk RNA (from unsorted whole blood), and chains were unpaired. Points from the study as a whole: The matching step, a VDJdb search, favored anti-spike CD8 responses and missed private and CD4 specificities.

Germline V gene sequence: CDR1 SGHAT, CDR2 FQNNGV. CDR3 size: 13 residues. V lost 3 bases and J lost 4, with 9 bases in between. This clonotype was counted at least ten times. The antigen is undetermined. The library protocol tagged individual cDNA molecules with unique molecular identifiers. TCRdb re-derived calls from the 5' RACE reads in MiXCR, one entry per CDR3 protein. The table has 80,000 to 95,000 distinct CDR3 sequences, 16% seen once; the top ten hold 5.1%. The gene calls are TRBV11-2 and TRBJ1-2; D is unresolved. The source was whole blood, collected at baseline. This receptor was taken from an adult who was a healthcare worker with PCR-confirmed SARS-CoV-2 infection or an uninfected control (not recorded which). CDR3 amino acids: CASSFDPFYGYTF. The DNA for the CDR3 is TGTGCCAGCAGCTTCGACCCCTTCTATGGCTACACCTTC.